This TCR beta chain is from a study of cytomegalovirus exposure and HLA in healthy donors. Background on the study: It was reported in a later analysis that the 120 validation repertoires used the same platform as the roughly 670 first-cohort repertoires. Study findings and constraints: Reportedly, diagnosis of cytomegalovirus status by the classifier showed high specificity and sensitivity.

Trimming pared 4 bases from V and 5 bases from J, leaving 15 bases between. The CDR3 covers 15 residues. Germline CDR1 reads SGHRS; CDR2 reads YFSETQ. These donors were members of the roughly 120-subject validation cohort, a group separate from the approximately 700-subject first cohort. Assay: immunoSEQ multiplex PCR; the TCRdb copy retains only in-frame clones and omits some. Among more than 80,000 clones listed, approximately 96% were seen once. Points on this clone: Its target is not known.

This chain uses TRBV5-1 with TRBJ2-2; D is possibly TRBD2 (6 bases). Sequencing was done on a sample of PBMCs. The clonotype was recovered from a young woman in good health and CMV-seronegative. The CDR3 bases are TGCGCCAGCAGCCTCACATCAGGGAGGACCGGGGAGCTGTTTTTT. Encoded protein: CASSLTSGRTGELFF.